This T cell receptor beta chain is from a study of T cells expressing NK-cell markers. Looking at the study overall: Source material for TCR beta repertoires consisted of sorted CD3+CD56+NKG2C+, CD3+CD56+NKG2C- and CD3+CD56-NKG2C+ T cells.

In generating TCR beta cDNA, 5'RACE template switching with UMIs was used. Reanalyzing the 5' RACE reads, TCRdb keeps one entry per CDR3 protein, without DNA. Here the sample table reports fewer than 550,000 distinct CDR3 sequences. The CDR3 is 16 residues long. The germline CDR1 and CDR2 sequences are MGHDK and SYGVNS. This receptor was taken from a woman aged 50 to 65 in good health. The sequenced sample was blood T cells: a sorted CD56 or NKG2C T cell subset, CD4+ or CD8+ T cells, or bulk PBMC T cells (not recorded which). The genes are TRBV25-1 and TRBJ2-1; TCRdb calls TRBD1, which cannot be checked without DNA. CDR3 sequence reads: CASSASRGQLYNEQFF.